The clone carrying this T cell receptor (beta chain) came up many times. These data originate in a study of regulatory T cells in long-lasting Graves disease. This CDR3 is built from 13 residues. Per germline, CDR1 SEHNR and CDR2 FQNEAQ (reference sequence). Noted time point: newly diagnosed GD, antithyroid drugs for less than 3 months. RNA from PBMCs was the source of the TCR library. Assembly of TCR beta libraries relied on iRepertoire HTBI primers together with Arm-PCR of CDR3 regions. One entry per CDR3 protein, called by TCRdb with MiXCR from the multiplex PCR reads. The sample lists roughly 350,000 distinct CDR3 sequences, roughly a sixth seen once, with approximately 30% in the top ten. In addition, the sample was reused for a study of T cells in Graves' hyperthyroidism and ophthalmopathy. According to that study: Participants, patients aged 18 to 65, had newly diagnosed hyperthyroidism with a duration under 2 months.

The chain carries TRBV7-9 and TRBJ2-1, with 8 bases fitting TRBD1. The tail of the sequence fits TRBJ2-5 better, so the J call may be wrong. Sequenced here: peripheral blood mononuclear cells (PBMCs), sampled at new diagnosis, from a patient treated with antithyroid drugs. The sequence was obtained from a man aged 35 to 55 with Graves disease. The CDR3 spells CASRPTGEETQYF. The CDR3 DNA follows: TGTGCCAGCAGGCCGACAGGGGAGGAGACCCAGTACTTC.